Presented here are 22 T cell receptor beta chains from one specimen sequenced in a study of regulatory T cells in long-lasting Graves disease. Noted time point: newly diagnosed GD, antithyroid drugs for less than 3 months. There was RNA extracted from PBMCs, and the TCR library was made from it. Building of the TCR beta libraries involved iRepertoire HTBI primers and Arm-PCR of CDR3 regions. TCRdb ran MiXCR on the multiplex PCR reads and lists one entry per CDR3 protein. The sample shows 400,000 to 550,000 distinct CDR3 sequences, roughly 17% of them seen only once. These data also formed part of another study, on T cells in Graves' hyperthyroidism and ophthalmopathy.

Sequenced here: peripheral blood mononuclear cells (PBMCs), sampled at new diagnosis, from a patient treated with antithyroid drugs. These TCRs come from a woman under 30 with Graves disease.

The sample holds many counts of this clonotype. The V call is TRBV11-2, the J call TRBJ2-1, with 8 bases identical to TRBD1. Germline assignment: CDR1 SGHAT and CDR2 FQNNGV. V shed 1 base, J shed 8 bases, and the junction held 4 bases outside the gene matches. CDR3 length: 14 residues. CDR3 amino acids: CASSLAGQGYEQFF. The CDR3 region has the DNA TGTGCCAGCAGCTTAGCCGGACAGGGTTATGAGCAGTTCTTC.

The genes are TRBV6-5 and TRBJ2-5, with TRBD2 matching 9 bases. The germline gives CDR1 MNHEY, CDR2 SVGAGI. The CDR3 loop spans 16 amino acids. Germline trimming cut 0 bases from V and 6 bases from J; bases unmatched to any gene: 8. CDR3 residues: CASSYSVSGRRKTQYF. DNA for the CDR3: TGTGCCAGCAGTTACTCGGTGAGCGGGAGGAGGAAGACCCAGTACTTC.

The sample holds a few counts of this clonotype. The CDR3 loop is CASKPLAGSSTDTQYF. The CDR3 coding sequence is TGTGCCAGCAAGCCTTTAGCGGGCTCCTCCACAGATACGCAGTATTTT. The V call is TRBV6-2 or TRBV6-3, the J call TRBJ2-3; 7 bases match TRBD2. With V trimmed by 7 bases and J by 2 bases, 12 bases remained unmatched. There are 16 residues in the CDR3. CDR1 is MNHEY and CDR2 is SVGEGT in the germline V gene.

This clonotype was detected many times. V usage is TRBV24-1 and J usage is TRBJ2-1; TRBD1 matches 10 bases. J lost 3 bases, V lost 2 bases, and 6 bases had no gene match. Germline V CDR1 and CDR2: KGHDR, SFDVKD. This CDR3 contains 17 residues. CDR3 sequence: CATSDSRRTGGYNEQFF. The CDR3 bases are TGTGCCACCAGTGATTCTAGACGGACAGGGGGCTACAATGAGCAGTTCTTC.

With regard to this clonotype: The junction differs from germline at one of its ends, possibly a read error. The gene calls are TRBV11-2 and TRBJ2-6; D is unclear. CDR3 size: 17 residues. Germline V gene lookup returns CDR1 SGHAT and CDR2 FQNNGV. The CDR3 is CASSQDNQAAGANVLTF. CDR3 in DNA: TGCGCCAGCAGCCAAGATAATCAGGCAGCTGGGGCCAACGTCCTGACTTTC.

This clonotype was counted a few times. This chain links TRBV7-6 with TRBJ2-1; tentatively, D is TRBD1 (6 bases). Trimming stripped 5 bases from V and 0 bases from J, with 20 bases between. CDR3 length: 18 amino acids. Germline assignment: CDR1 SGHVS and CDR2 FNYEAQ. In DNA form, the CDR3 reads TGTGCCAGCAGCCCGCCGGGACAAGCTATCGGCTCCTACAATGAGCAGTTCTTC. Translated: CASSPPGQAIGSYNEQFF.

Ten or more counts support this clonotype. The CDR3 spells CASSYSTVNTEAFF. CDR3 nucleotide sequence: TGCGCCAGCAGCTACTCGACAGTGAACACTGAAGCTTTCTTT. The J gene is TRBJ1-1, the V gene TRBV5-1; the D gene is possibly TRBD1 (5 bases). The ends were cut back, 3 bases at V and 0 bases at J, with 9 bases in the middle. CDR1 is SGHRS and CDR2 is YFSETQ in the germline V gene. CDR3 length: 14 residues. Full variable domain (rest looked up from reference TRBV5-1 and TRBJ1-1): KAGVTQTPRYLIKTRGQQVTLSCSPISGHRSVSWYQQTPGQGLQFLFEYFSETQRNKGNFPGRFSGRQFSNSRSEMNVSTLELGDSALYLCASSYSTVNTEAFFGQGTRLTVV.

The table lists this clonotype with a few counts. The CDR3 sequence is CASKSRISGISNTGELFF. As DNA, the CDR3 is TGTGCCAGCAAGTCTCGGATTAGCGGTATATCGAACACCGGGGAGCTGTTTTTT. The V gene is TRBV28, the J gene TRBJ2-2; possibly TRBD2 for D (6 bases). The CDR3 sequence is 18 residues long. Germline CDR1 and CDR2: MDHEN and SYDVKM. With 7 bases removed from V and 0 bases from J, the gap between germline ends came to 21 bases.

This clonotype was recorded a few times. The chain combines TRBV20-1 with TRBJ2-3; TRBD2 aligns across 9 bases. V shed 7 bases and J 3 bases; nucleotides not matched to a gene: 8. The CDR3 is made up of 14 amino acids. Per the germline V gene, CDR1 is DFQATT and CDR2 is SNEGSKA (reference sequence). CDR3 coding DNA: TGCAGTGTTTCACTAGCGGGCTTTACAGATACGCAGTATTTT. Protein sequence: CSVSLAGFTDTQYF.

This clonotype was seen ten or more times. In nucleotides, the CDR3 is TGTGCCAGCAGCTCCCGGGACGGAGGTCTGGGAGCCCAGTACTTC. Amino acid sequence: CASSSRDGGLGAQYF. This chain uses TRBV11-1 with TRBJ2-5; either TRBD1 or TRBD2 may fit D (5 bases each). This CDR3 has 15 amino acids. The germline V and J ends were trimmed by 4 bases and 9 bases, with 21 bases remaining between them. The germline CDR1 and CDR2 sequences are SGHAT and FQDESV (reference sequence).

This clonotype has at least ten counts. The chain joins TRBV6-9 to TRBJ2-7; 8 nucleotides agree with TRBD1. Germline lookup yields CDR1 MNHGY and CDR2 SVAAGI. The junction had 2 bases not matched to a gene; V was cut back by 3 bases and J by 1 base. This CDR3 is 14 amino acids long. CDR3 sequence reads: CASSYRGLSYEQYF. The CDR3 DNA follows: TGTGCCAGCAGTTACAGGGGGCTATCCTACGAGCAGTACTTC.

The chain combines TRBV4-3 with TRBJ2-1, with TRBD2 identical over 9 bases. Losses at the gene ends were 1 base for V and 5 bases for J; bases not matched to a gene: 3. The length of the CDR3 is 15 residues. Germline CDR1 reads LGHNA; CDR2 reads YSLEER. CDR3 loop: CASSQGTSAHNEQFF. The CDR3, as DNA: TGCGCCAGCAGCCAAGGGACTAGCGCCCACAATGAGCAGTTCTTC.

The rearrangement links TRBV20-1 to TRBJ1-2; D might be TRBD1 (5 bases). With 6 bases removed from V and 4 bases from J, the gap between germline ends came to 15 bases. CDR3 size: 13 residues. Germline CDR1 is DFQATT and CDR2 is SNEGSKA (reference sequence). The CDR3 spells CSATPGGSYGYTF. CDR3 sequence (DNA): TGCAGTGCCACACCGGGGGGAAGCTATGGCTACACCTTC.

V is TRBV27 and J is TRBJ1-4, with a weak D call TRBD1 (5 bases). Germline lookup yields CDR1 MNHEY and CDR2 SMNVEV (reference sequence). Trimming stripped 5 bases from V and 9 bases from J, with 25 bases between. The CDR3 is 17 residues long. The CDR3 DNA is TGTGCCAGCAGTCCCTGGATGGGGACCCCGGGATTGAAAAAACTGTTTTTT. This translates into CASSPWMGTPGLKKLFF.

Comment on this clonotype: A much bigger clone sits one base away, suggesting this may be a read error. Without the conserved terminal phenylalanine or tryptophan, this CDR3 likely stems from a read error. J is TRBJ2-5 and V is TRBV6-1; D remains unclear. CDR3 length equals 13 residues. Trimming removed 4 bases at V and 5 bases at J, with 11 bases between. Germline assignment: CDR1 MNHNS and CDR2 SASEGT. The CDR3 region has the DNA TGTGCCAGCAGTGCACAGAACGGGGAGACCCAGTACTAC. This sequence encodes CASSAQNGETQYY.

This chain uses TRBV4-2 with TRBJ1-5; 11 bases match TRBD1. Germline V gene lookup returns CDR1 LGHNA and CDR2 YNFKEQ. The CDR3 is 16 amino acids. V shed 2 bases, J shed 4 bases, and the junction held 4 bases outside the gene matches. CDR3 in DNA: TGTGCCAGCAGCCAATGGGACAGGGGGTTAAATCAGCCCCAGCATTTT. Protein product: CASSQWDRGLNQPQHF.

The J gene is TRBJ2-1, the V gene TRBV5-6; D is ambiguous. The CDR3 runs to 15 residues. Germline CDR1 SGHDT, CDR2 YYEEEE. The V gene lost 4 bases and the J gene lost 7 bases, with 18 bases spanning the gap. The CDR3 loop is CASSLNGALKNEQFF. For the CDR3, the DNA is TGTGCCAGCAGCCTGAATGGTGCCTTAAAGAATGAGCAGTTCTTC.

There are a few counts of this clonotype. J is TRBJ2-7 and V is TRBV20-1; no clear D gene. The germline V gene encodes CDR1 DFQATT and CDR2 SNEGSKA (reference sequence). The V and J ends lost 0 bases and 2 bases respectively, with 11 bases between them. This CDR3 is 14 amino acids long. In nucleotides, the CDR3 is TGCAGTGCTAGAGACGATCTCCAGGCCTACGAGCAGTACTTC. Translating it yields CSARDDLQAYEQYF.

In its sample, this clonotype was seen many times. The genes are TRBV29-1 and TRBJ2-1; no clear D. The length of the CDR3 is 14 residues. CDR1 and CDR2 (germline): SQVTM, ANQGSEA. The V end was cut by 3 bases, the J end by 1 base, with 10 bases between. In DNA, the CDR3 is TGCAGCGTTGATATTGGGGTTTCCTACAATGAGCAGTTCTTC. It specifies CSVDIGVSYNEQFF.

This clonotype has only a few counts. The chain joins TRBV20-1 to TRBJ2-1; 16 bases align to TRBD2. Germline trimming cut 3 bases from V and 15 bases from J; bases unmatched to any gene: 8. CDR1 is DFQATT, CDR2 SNEGSKA, per germline (reference sequence). This CDR3 is built from 14 residues. This CDR3 is CSASSGLAGGPRFF. The CDR3 DNA follows: TGCAGTGCTAGCTCGGGACTAGCGGGAGGGCCGAGGTTCTTC.

This clonotype was observed many times. The gene calls are TRBV18 and TRBJ1-5, with D tentatively TRBD1 (5 bases). This CDR3 is 15 amino acids long. Trimming removed 5 bases at V and 0 bases at J, with 11 bases between. Germline V CDR1 and CDR2: KGHSH, LQKENI. As DNA, the CDR3 is TGTGCCAGCTCAAGACCGGGACTTAGCAATCAGCCCCAGCATTTT. This encodes CASSRPGLSNQPQHF.

This clonotype came up many times. The V call is TRBV5-5, the J call TRBJ2-1; possible D gene TRBD2, 5 bases. This CDR3 has 13 amino acids. Per germline, CDR1 SGHKS and CDR2 YYEKEE (reference sequence). Trimming took 2 bases from V and 3 from J, leaving 6 bases between them. CDR3 loop: CASSLGLYNEQFF. The CDR3 nucleotides read TGTGCCAGCAGCTTAGGACTCTACAATGAGCAGTTCTTC.